This T cell receptor (beta chain) was retrieved from a study of cytomegalovirus exposure and HLA in healthy donors. CDR1 and CDR2 (germline): ENHRY, SYGVKD. CDR3 length equals 12 residues. PCR amplification relied on 60 Vbeta primers (plus 13 Jbeta primers). Some clones are missing from TCRdb's copy, which holds only in-frame ones; the method was immunoSEQ multiplex PCR. The sample has some 180,000 clones, 75% to 90% seen once; the top ten hold approximately 2.1%. About this clone: At one end, the junction sequence differs from germline, possibly due to a read error.

This receptor was identified in a male donor in good health and CMV-seronegative. The V gene is TRBV10-3, the J gene TRBJ1-5; no definite D call. The sequenced material came from PBMCs. The CDR3: CVISESGQPQHF. DNA of the CDR3: TGTGTCATCAGTGAGTCCGGTCAGCCCCAGCATTTT.